This entry features one T cell receptor beta chain sequence. Its antigen remains unknown. The data originate from a study of T cells after yellow fever vaccination. Findings of the study overall: Booster sampling recovered most clones from primary vaccination (nearly 98% CD4, over 75% CD8). Clonotypes found in both CD4 and CD8 compartments made up a small share.

The study made its TCR cDNA through 5'RACE template switching. That step introduced a universal primer site along with UMIs. TCRdb re-analysed the 5' RACE reads in MiXCR, keeping a single row per CDR3 protein. Of under 550,000 distinct CDR3 sequences listed, 21% are singletons. Trimming took off 3 bases at V and 8 bases at J, with 13 bases between the two ends. Germline values: CDR1 SGHTA, CDR2 FQGNSA. This CDR3 has 14 residues. The sequencing used PBMCs, collected roughly 20 days after the first yellow fever vaccination. The rearrangement links TRBV7-2 to TRBJ2-2; tentative D call: TRBD1 (5 bases). This TCR was recovered from a man aged 18 to 35 who received the YFV17D yellow fever vaccine. CDR3 sequence: CASSLGRAFGELFF. In DNA form, the CDR3 reads TGTGCCAGCAGCTTGGGCAGGGCTTTTGGGGAGCTGTTTTTT.